The clone carrying this T cell receptor (beta chain) has a single count. Its antigen is not identified. CDR1 is SGHRS and CDR2 is YFSETQ in the germline V gene. Trimming removed 4 bases from V and 5 bases from J, with 15 bases in between. This CDR3 spans 14 amino acids. Primed by a sample-barcoded 5' primer and a J-beta primer mix, a second PCR proceeded for about 6 to 12 cycles. TCRdb re-called the 5' RACE reads through MiXCR, storing one row per CDR3 protein. This table holds 1.5 million to 2 million distinct CDR3 sequences, about 35% found once. The data belong to a study of blood T cells in healthy people across ages. General study findings and limits: Unsorted PBMCs prevented conclusive naive versus antigen-experienced comparison.

Sequences were obtained from blood. The chain couples TRBV5-1 to TRBJ2-5; D call uncertain. This TCR derives from a woman in her 30s in good health. The CDR3 DNA is TGCGCCAGCAGCCGAGGACCGTCCGAGGAGACCCAGTACTTC. It encodes CASSRGPSEETQYF.